The clone carrying this T cell receptor beta chain has a handful of counts. Its target is not known. One entry per CDR3 protein results from TCRdb running MiXCR on the 5' RACE reads. The profile shows hundreds of thousands of distinct CDR3 sequences, 8.5% to 10% of them singletons. These data are taken from a study of T cells after yellow fever vaccination. Study overall: Fractions containing few cells were prepared with SMART-Seq v4 Ultra Low Input. Findings and limits, study-wide: Post-booster repertoires again held most primary-vaccination clones (roughly 96% CD4, about 88% CD8). A minor fraction of clonotypes spanned both CD4 and CD8 compartments.

The length of the CDR3 is 13 residues. V dropped 0 bases and J dropped 6 bases, with 8 bases sitting between them. Germline V lookup: CDR1 DFQATT, CDR2 SNEGSKA (reference sequence). The specimen comprised PBMCs, sampled on the day of the first yellow fever vaccination. The receptor was isolated from a young man who received the YFV17D yellow fever vaccine. The chain employs TRBV20-1 and TRBJ2-2; D gene unclear. Written as DNA, the CDR3 is TGCAGTGCTAGAGATCTTTTAGCCGGGGAGCTGTTTTTT. Protein product: CSARDLLAGELFF.